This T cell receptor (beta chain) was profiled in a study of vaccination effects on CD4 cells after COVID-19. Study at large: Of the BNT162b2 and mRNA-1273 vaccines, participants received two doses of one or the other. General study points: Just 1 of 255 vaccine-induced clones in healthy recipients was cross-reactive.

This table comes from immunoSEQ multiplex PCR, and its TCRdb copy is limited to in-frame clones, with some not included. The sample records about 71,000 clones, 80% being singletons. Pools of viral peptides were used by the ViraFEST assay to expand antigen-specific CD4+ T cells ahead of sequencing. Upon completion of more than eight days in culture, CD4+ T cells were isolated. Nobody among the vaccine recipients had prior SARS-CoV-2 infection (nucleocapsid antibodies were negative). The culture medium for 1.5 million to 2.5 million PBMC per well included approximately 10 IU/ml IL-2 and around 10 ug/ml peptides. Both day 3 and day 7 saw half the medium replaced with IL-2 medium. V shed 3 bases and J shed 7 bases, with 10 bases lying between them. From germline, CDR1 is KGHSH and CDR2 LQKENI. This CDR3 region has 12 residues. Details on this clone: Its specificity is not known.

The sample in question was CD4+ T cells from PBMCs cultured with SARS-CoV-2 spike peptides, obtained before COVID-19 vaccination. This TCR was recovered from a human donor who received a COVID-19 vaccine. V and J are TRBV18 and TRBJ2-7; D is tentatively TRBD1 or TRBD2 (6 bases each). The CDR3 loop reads CASSPGGGEQYV. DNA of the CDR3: TGTGCCAGCTCACCCGGAGGGGGAGAGCAGTACGTC.